This T cell receptor (beta chain) was documented in a study of cytomegalovirus exposure and HLA in healthy donors. Study background: Earlier work reported 95 million to 130 million unique TCR beta sequences from about 170 million T cells.

There are 12 residues in the CDR3. From germline, CDR1 is SQVTM and CDR2 ANQGSEA. V shed 6 bases, J shed 5 bases, and the junction held 6 bases outside the gene matches. The PCR contained 60 Vbeta and 13 Jbeta primers. Clones were read by immunoSEQ multiplex PCR, and TCRdb kept only the in-frame ones, dropping some. The sample contains some 150,000 clones, around 80% of which appear only once. Whole-study results and caveats: V- and J-gene trimming in TCR beta was tied to a missense DCLRE1C variant by an analysis performed later. In the analysis, some V segments, TRBV6-2 and TRBV6-3 included, were excluded as indistinguishable.

On this clone itself: Its target is unknown.

The V call is TRBV29-1, the J call TRBJ1-1; 7 bases line up with TRBD1. Specimen: PBMCs. The clonotype originates from a man aged 18 to 30 in good health and CMV-seropositive. CDR3 sequence reads: CSVYRGGTEAFF. As DNA, the CDR3 is TGCAGCGTGTACAGGGGTGGGACTGAAGCTTTCTTT.